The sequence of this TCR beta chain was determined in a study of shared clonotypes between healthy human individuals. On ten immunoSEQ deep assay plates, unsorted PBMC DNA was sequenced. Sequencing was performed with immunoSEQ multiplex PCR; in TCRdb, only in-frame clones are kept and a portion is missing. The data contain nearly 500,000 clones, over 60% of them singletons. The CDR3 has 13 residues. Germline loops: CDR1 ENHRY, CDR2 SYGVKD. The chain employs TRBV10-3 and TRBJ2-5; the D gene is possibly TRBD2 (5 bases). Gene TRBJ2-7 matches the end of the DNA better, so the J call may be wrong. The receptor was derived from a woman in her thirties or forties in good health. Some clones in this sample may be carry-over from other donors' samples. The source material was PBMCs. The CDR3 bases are TGTGCCATCAGTGAGTCGGCCGGGGACGAGCAGTACTTC. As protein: CAISESAGDEQYF.